A single sample gave rise to the 8 T cell receptor beta chains below, sequenced in a study of technical replicates of blood from a handful of donors. Profiled with immunoSEQ multiplex PCR; TCRdb holds only in-frame clones, not every one. The sample lists approximately 79,000 clones; 95% to 98% were seen once. Sequencing was performed on T cells isolated from PBMCs. Receptors were obtained from a human donor in good health.

J is TRBJ2-5 and V is TRBV5-1; 7 positions match TRBD2. The V segment lost 3 bases and the J segment 2 bases; nucleotides outside the gene matches: 4. CDR1 SGHRS and CDR2 YFSETQ come from the germline V gene. The CDR3 is made up of 14 amino acids. The CDR3 DNA sequence: TGCGCCAGCAGCTGGCGGGGGACTCAAGAGACCCAGTACTTC. It yields the protein CASSWRGTQETQYF.

The chain joins TRBV7-3 to TRBJ2-5, with 14 nucleotides matching TRBD2. This CDR3 comprises 17 residues. With 5 bases clipped from V and 5 bases from J, the junction kept 10 bases outside the gene matches. Per germline, CDR1 SGHTA and CDR2 FQGTGA. Here the CDR3 reads CASSKGLAGVLGETQYF. The DNA of the CDR3 is TGTGCCAGCAGCAAGGGACTAGCGGGAGTTTTAGGGGAGACCCAGTACTTC.

V is TRBV27 and J is TRBJ1-5, with D hard to call. Germline values: CDR1 MNHEY, CDR2 SMNVEV (reference sequence). This CDR3 is built from 14 residues. The germline V and J ends were trimmed by 6 bases and 2 bases, with 11 bases remaining between them. This CDR3 reads CASRVRYGNQPQHF. The CDR3 nucleotides read TGTGCCAGCAGAGTCCGGTATGGCAATCAGCCCCAGCATTTT.

The chain combines TRBV7-8 with TRBJ1-5; tentatively, D is TRBD1 (6 bases). This CDR3 comprises 15 residues. V lost 5 bases to trimming and J lost 9 bases, with 20 bases between them. Germline V gene data show CDR1 as SGHVS and CDR2 as FQNEAQ. This chain's CDR3 is CASSQDSRGKGPQHF. The CDR3, as DNA: TGTGCCAGCAGCCAAGACTCTAGGGGGAAAGGGCCCCAGCATTTT.

This clone is a singleton in its sample. The rearrangement uses TRBV25-1 and TRBJ1-5; 7 nucleotides agree with TRBD1. The germline V gene has CDR1 MGHDK and CDR2 SYGVNS. This CDR3 spans 13 amino acids. Trimming took 8 bases from V and 2 from J; bases not matched to a gene: 3. CDR3 region: CASAGQGNQPQHF. DNA for the CDR3: TGTGCCAGCGCAGGACAGGGCAATCAGCCCCAGCATTTT.

The chain employs TRBV27 and TRBJ2-7, with 14 nucleotides matching TRBD2. CDR1 and CDR2 from the germline V gene are MNHEY and SMNVEV (reference sequence). J lost 4 bases, V lost 4 bases, and 3 bases had no gene match. The CDR3 covers 15 residues. As DNA, the CDR3 is TGTGCCAGCAGTTACGGACTAGCGGGAGGTTACGAGCAGTACTTC. Translation: CASSYGLAGGYEQYF.

CDR3 DNA sequence: TGTGCCAGCACCCTCCCCGGGAGTAGCTCAGATACGCAGTATTTT. This codes for CASTLPGSSSDTQYF. The chain combines TRBV5-4 with TRBJ2-3; a weak D match, TRBD2 (6 bases). CDR1 and CDR2 (germline): SGHNT, YYREEE (reference sequence). There are 15 residues in the CDR3. The ends were cut back, 6 bases at V and 4 bases at J, with 18 bases in the middle.

The chain links TRBV18 to TRBJ2-2; possibly TRBD1 for D (5 bases). V shed 4 bases and J shed 3 bases, with 6 bases lying between them. The CDR3 has 13 amino acids. Germline V lookup: CDR1 KGHSH, CDR2 LQKENI. CDR3 loop: CASSLTDTGELFF. DNA of the CDR3: TGTGCCAGCTCACTGACAGACACCGGGGAGCTGTTTTTT. Full variable domain (missing parts from reference TRBV18 and TRBJ2-2): NAGVMQNPRHLVRRRGQEARLRCSPMKGHSHVYWYRQLPEEGLKFMVYLQKENIIDESGMPKERFSAEFPKEGPSILRIQQVVRGDSAAYFCASSLTDTGELFFGEGSRLTVL.